The source of this T cell receptor (beta chain) is a study of lymphopenia after photon versus proton radiotherapy. The table came from immunoSEQ multiplex PCR; TCRdb's copy has only in-frame clones and leaves some out. The sample holds some 20,000 clones, roughly 86% seen once. Per germline, CDR1 SGHDN and CDR2 FVKESK. The V gene end was trimmed by 5 bases and the J gene end by 4 bases; junction bases not matched to a gene: 15. This CDR3 comprises 17 residues. This clonotype was obtained from a woman between 50 and 59 years old with pancreatic cancer. Sequencing was performed on peripheral blood, taken from a patient treated with photon-based radiotherapy. The J gene is TRBJ2-3, the V gene TRBV14; 7 nucleotides agree with TRBD1. This CDR3 is CASSSSQGQWKADTQYF. CDR3 coding DNA: TGTGCCAGCAGCTCTTCTCAGGGACAGTGGAAAGCAGATACGCAGTATTTT.